This T cell receptor (beta chain) was recovered during a study of memory CD4+ T cells and cytomegalovirus serostatus (dated by TCRdb to 2018 to 2020). Concerning the study at large: The cohort included approximately 35 healthy adults from Belgium, of whom 9 were CMV seropositive and approximately 24 were CMV seronegative. CD4+ memory TCRbeta repertoires of a Belgian cohort with known cytomegalovirus serostatus were sequenced in order to replicate a published TCR-based CMV serostatus classifier.

Spanning cysteine to phenylalanine, the CDR3 consists of 16 amino acids. Only the CDR3 DNA is retained, 48 bases long and in frame from the first base. Per the germline V gene, MNHEY is the CDR1 and SVGAGI is the CDR2. The V end gives up 2 bases and the J end 9 bases, leaving 11 bases in the junction not matched to a gene. Genomic DNA was extracted from sorted cells with the Quick-DNA Microprep Kit. TCRbeta DNA was amplified with the immunoSEQ hsTCRbeta kit following the manufacturer's protocol. TCRbeta libraries were sequenced on an Illumina MiSeq instrument. In the paper's pipeline: After out-of-frame sequences were removed, 2,204,828 distinct TCRbeta sequences remained, averaging around 66,000 per individual. Each individual was scored using the number of 150 to 200 previously reported CMV-associated TCRbeta sequences that the individual carried and the total number of productive distinct TCRbeta sequences. A beta-binomial model was reimplemented in Python, and random forests from scikit-learn, run with default parameters, were trained on data from the US cohort. Classifier performance on the Belgian cohort was summarized as median AUC with percentile confidence intervals over 10,000 bootstrap iterations. TCRdb carries this immuneACCESS record with in-frame sequences only. Its versions omit some clonotypes, under half of them owing to an unresolved V gene in the studies checked, with the rest unexplained. V and J calls and clone size come straight from that table; D and trimming were deduced from the DNA. The sample table shows just under 40,000 clones, and nearly 80% are seen once. The biggest ten clones account for 0.78% of the sample.

Regarding this clone: What this receptor recognizes is not known. No quality values exist for individual bases; no much larger clone is one base distant.

The paper as a whole reports these results and caveats: Unlike the original study, which covered naive and memory CD4+ and CD8+ populations, the Belgian study sequenced only CD4+CD45RO+ memory cells. The original-framework classifier achieved a median bootstrapped AUC of almost 0.97 with a 95% CI of 0.76-1.00 on the Belgian cohort. Among the 150 to 200 previously reported CMV-associated TCRbeta sequences, 67 showed up in the CD4+ memory repertoires, with each one found in between one and five individuals. For CMV serostatus prediction, a median bootstrapped AUC of roughly 0.94 was reached with the original framework, and a median bootstrapped AUC of around 0.89 was reached with a US-trained random forest. The results were read as suggesting that the CMV-associated TCR signature is, for the most part, present in the CD4+ memory repertoire.

A FACSAria II was used to sort memory CD4+ T cells, defined as single viable CD3+CD4+CD8-CD45RO+ cells. CMV serostatus was determined using a Roche Elecsys assay that detects serum IgG against CMV pp150, pp28, p38 and p52. After thawing, total CD4+ T cells were enriched by positive selection with CD4 magnetic microbeads. The samples came from a separate study whose specific focus was interrogating the CD4+ T cell memory repertoire. Peripheral blood mononuclear cells were isolated and cryopreserved according to standard operating procedures, and serum was stored at -80 degrees C. The staining used CD3-PerCP (BW264/56), CD4-APC (RPA-T4), CD45RO-PE (UCHT1) and CD8-Pacific Orange (3B5) antibodies, and Sytox blue was used to exclude non-viable cells.

The chain joins TRBV6-5 to TRBJ2-1, and 9 bases in between align with TRBD2. The specimen was memory CD4+ T cells from blood. This TCR was recovered from an adult in good health and CMV-seronegative. Here the CDR3 is given as CASSYPQGTSSGEQFF. DNA sequence: TGTGCCAGCAGTTACCCTCAAGGGACTAGCTCTGGTGAGCAGTTCTTC.